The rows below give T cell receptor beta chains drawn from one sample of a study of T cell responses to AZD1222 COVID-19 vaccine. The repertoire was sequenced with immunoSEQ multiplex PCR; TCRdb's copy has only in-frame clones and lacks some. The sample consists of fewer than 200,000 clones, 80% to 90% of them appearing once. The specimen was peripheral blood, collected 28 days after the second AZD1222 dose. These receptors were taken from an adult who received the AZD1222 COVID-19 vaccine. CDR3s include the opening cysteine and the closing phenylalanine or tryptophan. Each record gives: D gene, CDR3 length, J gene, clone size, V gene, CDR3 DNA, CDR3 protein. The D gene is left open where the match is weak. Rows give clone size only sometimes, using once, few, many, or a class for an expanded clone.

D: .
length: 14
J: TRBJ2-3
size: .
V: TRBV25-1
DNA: TGTGCCAGCAGTCCGGGATTCGATGGAGATACGCAGTATTTT
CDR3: CASSPGFDGDTQYF

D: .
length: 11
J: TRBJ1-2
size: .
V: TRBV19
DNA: TGTGCCAGTAGTGATACGTGGGGCTACACCTTC
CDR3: CASSDTWGYTF

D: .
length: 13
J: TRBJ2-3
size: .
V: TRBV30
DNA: TGTGCCTGGAGAAAGCCTAGCACAGATACGCAGTATTTT
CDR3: CAWRKPSTDTQYF

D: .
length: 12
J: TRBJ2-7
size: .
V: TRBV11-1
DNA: TGTGCCAGCAGCTTAGGTGGCCGAGAGCAGTACTTC
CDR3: CASSLGGREQYF

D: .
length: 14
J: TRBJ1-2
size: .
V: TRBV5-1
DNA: TGCGCCAGCAGCTTGGCCGACAGAAACTATGGCTACACCTTC
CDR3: CASSLADRNYGYTF

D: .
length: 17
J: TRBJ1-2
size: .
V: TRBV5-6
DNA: TGTGCCAGCAGCCTGGGGCAGGGGAGTTGGTTTAACTATGGCTACACCTTC
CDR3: CASSLGQGSWFNYGYTF

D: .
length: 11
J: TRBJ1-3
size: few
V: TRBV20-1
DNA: TGCAGTGCTCGCCGGCCGAACACCATATATTTT
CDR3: CSARRPNTIYF

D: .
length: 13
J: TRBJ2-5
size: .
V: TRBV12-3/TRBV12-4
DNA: TGTGCCAGCAGACGACACTTCCAAGAGACCCAGTACTTC
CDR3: CASRRHFQETQYF

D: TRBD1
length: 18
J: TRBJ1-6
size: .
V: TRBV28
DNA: TGTGCCAGCAGTCCGCCGACAGGGCCAAGCTCCTATAATTCACCCCTCCACTTT
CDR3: CASSPPTGPSSYNSPLHF

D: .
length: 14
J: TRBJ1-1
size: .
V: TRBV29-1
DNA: TGCAGCGTTGCTCGGCGGGGGATGAACACTGAAGCTTTCTTT
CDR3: CSVARRGMNTEAFF

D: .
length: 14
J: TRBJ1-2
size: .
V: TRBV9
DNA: TGTGCCAGCAGCGTAAATATGCAGCTATATGGCTACACCTTC
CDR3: CASSVNMQLYGYTF

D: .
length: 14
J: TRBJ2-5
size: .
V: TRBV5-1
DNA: TGCGCCAGCAGGTCTAATCGGGGGAGTGAGACCCAGTACTTC
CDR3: CASRSNRGSETQYF

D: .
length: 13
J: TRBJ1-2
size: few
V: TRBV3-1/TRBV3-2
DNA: TGTGCCAGCAGCCAAGATCCTGGGAGGGGCTACACCTTC
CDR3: CASSQDPGRGYTF

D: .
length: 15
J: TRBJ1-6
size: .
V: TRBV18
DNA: TGTGCCAGCTCACCAGAACAGGGCACTCATTCACCCCTCCACTTT
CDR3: CASSPEQGTHSPLHF

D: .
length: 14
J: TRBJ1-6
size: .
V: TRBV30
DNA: TGTGCCTGGAGTGTACTCCAGGGCTCTTCACCCCTCCACTTT
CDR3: CAWSVLQGSSPLHF

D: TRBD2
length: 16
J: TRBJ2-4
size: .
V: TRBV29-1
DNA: TGCAGCGTGCTGTTGCGGGGGTTTTTAGCCAAAAACATTCAGTACTTC
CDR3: CSVLLRGFLAKNIQYF

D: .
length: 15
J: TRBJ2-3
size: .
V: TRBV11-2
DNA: TGTGCCAGCAGCTTAGGTACAGGAAACACAGATACGCAGTATTTT
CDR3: CASSLGTGNTDTQYF

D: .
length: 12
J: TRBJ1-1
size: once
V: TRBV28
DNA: TGTGCCAGCGTGGGGGAGAACACTGAAGCTTTCTTT
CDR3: CASVGENTEAFF

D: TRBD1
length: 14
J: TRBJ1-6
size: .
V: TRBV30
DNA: TGTGCCTGGAGTGTGACAGGGGGTGGTTCACCCCTCCACTTT
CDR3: CAWSVTGGGSPLHF

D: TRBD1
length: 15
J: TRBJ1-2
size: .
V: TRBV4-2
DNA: TGTGCCAGCAGCCAGAGACAGGGAAACGACTATGGCTACACCTTC
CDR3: CASSQRQGNDYGYTF

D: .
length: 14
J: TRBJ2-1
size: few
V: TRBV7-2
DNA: TGTGCCAGCAGCTTAGCGCCGTTATGGAATGAGCAGTTCTTC
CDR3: CASSLAPLWNEQFF

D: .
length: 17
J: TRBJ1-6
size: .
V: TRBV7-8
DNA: TGTGCCAGCAGCTTAGCGGGGGTCCCAGGGGCAGGATCACCCCTCCACTTT
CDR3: CASSLAGVPGAGSPLHF

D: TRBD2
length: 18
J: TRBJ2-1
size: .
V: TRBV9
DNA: TGTGCCAGCAGCCAGGGGACTAGCGGGGGGGCTGGGTACAATGAGCAGTTCTTC
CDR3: CASSQGTSGGAGYNEQFF

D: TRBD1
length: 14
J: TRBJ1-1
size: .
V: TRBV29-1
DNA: TGCAGCGTTGGGACAGGGGGGAGGAACACTGAAGCTTTCTTT
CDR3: CSVGTGGRNTEAFF

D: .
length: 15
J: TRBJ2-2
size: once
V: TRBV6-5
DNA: TGTGCCACATACTTGGGGGCGGCAAACACCGGGGAGCTGTTTTTT
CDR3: CATYLGAANTGELFF

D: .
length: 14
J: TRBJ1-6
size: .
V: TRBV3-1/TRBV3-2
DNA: TGTGCCAGCAGCCTAGCGGGACTCAATTCACCCCTCCACTTT
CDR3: CASSLAGLNSPLHF

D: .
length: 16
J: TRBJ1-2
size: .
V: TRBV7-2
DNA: TGTGCCAGCAGCTTAGAAGGTGGTCAGACCACCTATGGCTACACCTTC
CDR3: CASSLEGGQTTYGYTF

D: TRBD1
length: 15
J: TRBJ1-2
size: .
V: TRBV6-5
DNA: TGTGCCAGCAGTTACTCCGGACAGGGGGACTATGGCTACACCTTC
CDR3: CASSYSGQGDYGYTF

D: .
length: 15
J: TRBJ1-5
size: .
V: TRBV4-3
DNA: TGCGCCAGCAGCCAAGAGGTCTCAGTAAATCAGCCCCAGCATTTT
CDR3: CASSQEVSVNQPQHF

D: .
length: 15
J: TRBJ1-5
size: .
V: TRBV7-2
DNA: TGTGCCAGCAGCCCAGGTGGGGGGCGAGGACAGCCCCAGCATTTT
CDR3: CASSPGGGRGQPQHF

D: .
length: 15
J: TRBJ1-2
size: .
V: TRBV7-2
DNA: TGTGCCAGCAGCTACCTACAGGGAACCCCTATGGGCTACACCTTC
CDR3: CASSYLQGTPMGYTF

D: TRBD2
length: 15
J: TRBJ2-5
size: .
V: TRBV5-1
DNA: TGCGCCAGCACCAAGCGGGGGGGCGGGCAAGAGACCCAGTACTTC
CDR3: CASTKRGGGQETQYF

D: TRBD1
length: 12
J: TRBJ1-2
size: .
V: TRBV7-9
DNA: TGTGCCAGCAGCCTCCGACAGGGTGGCTACACCTTC
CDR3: CASSLRQGGYTF

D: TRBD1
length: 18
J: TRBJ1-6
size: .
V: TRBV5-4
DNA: TGTGCCAGCAGCTTGGACGCAGGGGGCCAGACTGTGAATTCACCCCTCCACTTT
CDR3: CASSLDAGGQTVNSPLHF

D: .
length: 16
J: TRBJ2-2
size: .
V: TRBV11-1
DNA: TGTGCCAGCAGCTTAAACGGGGGCCAGAACACCGGGGAGCTGTTTTTT
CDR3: CASSLNGGQNTGELFF

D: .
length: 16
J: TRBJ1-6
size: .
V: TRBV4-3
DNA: TGCGCCAGCAGCCAAGAGGCCCAGGGGCCGCGTTGGCCCCTCCACTTT
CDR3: CASSQEAQGPRWPLHF

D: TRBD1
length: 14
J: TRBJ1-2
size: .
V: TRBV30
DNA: TGTGCCTGGAGCTCGGGACAGCCCAACTATGGCTACACCTTC
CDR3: CAWSSGQPNYGYTF

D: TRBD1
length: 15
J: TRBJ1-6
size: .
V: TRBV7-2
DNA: TGTGCCAGCAGCTTGGGGACAGGGAACAATTCACCCCTCCACTTT
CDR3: CASSLGTGNNSPLHF

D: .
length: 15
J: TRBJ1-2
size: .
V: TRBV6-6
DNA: TGTGCCAGCAGTTTATACAGGGATCTTAACTATGGCTACACCTTC
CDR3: CASSLYRDLNYGYTF

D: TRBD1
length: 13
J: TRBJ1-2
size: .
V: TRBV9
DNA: TGTGCCAGCAGCGTAGGAGCGACAGGGTGGGTTACCTTC
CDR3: CASSVGATGWVTF

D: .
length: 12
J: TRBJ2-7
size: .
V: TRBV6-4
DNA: TGTGCCAGCACCGAACCTCACGACGAGCAGTACTTC
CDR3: CASTEPHDEQYF

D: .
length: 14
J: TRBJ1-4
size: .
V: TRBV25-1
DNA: TGTGCCAGCAGTGAATGGGGGGGTGTGGAAAAACTGTTTTTT
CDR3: CASSEWGGVEKLFF

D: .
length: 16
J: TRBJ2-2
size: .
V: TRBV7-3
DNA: TGTGCCAGCAGCTTAAACGCTGGACGGAACACCGGGGAGCTGTTTTTT
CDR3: CASSLNAGRNTGELFF

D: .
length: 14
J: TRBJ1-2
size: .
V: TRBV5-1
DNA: TGCGCCAGCAGCCCAGAACAGGGCTACTATGGCTACACCTTC
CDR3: CASSPEQGYYGYTF